The T cell receptor (beta chain) under discussion was sequenced for a study of read filtering for tumor transcriptome and immune sequencing. Molecular barcoded adaptors covering alpha/delta and beta/gamma chains were used on roughly 400 ng RNA. TCRdb analysed the reads with MiXCR anew, one entry per CDR3 protein. Of more than 30,000 distinct CDR3 sequences listed, 12% to 15% are singletons. The clonotype originates from a donor at least 40 years old with multiple myeloma. The specimen was a population of CD138-negative cells sorted from bone marrow.

CDR3 residues: CASSLLSSSGGGDTQYF. The CDR3 DNA is TGTGCCAGCAGCTTACTCTCCTCTAGCGGGGGCGGGGATACGCAGTATTTT. The chain recombines TRBV7-2 with TRBJ2-3, with 10 positions matching TRBD2. V was clipped by 2 bases and J by 6 bases; unmatched bases: 11. The CDR3 contains 17 residues. The germline V gene encodes CDR1 SGHTA and CDR2 FQGNSA.